This T cell receptor beta chain was identified during a study of OX40 agonist ivuxolimab in advanced cancers. V trimming: 1 base; J trimming: 0 bases; junction bases outside the gene matches: 6. The CDR3 is 16 amino acids. Germline CDR1 MGHRA, CDR2 YSYEKL. The assay was immunoSEQ multiplex PCR, and TCRdb's table has in-frame clones only and misses some. The sample shows 75,000 to 95,000 clones, less than 95% of them seen only once. The chain uses TRBV4-1 and TRBJ2-7; 7 bases map to TRBD2. Sequenced material: CD4+ or CD8+ T cells sorted from blood, taken in a trial of the OX40 agonist ivuxolimab. The sequence was obtained from an adult with an advanced solid tumor such as melanoma, head and neck, liver or kidney cancer. The CDR3 DNA reads TGCGCCAGCAGCCAAGTGGGGGGGAGCTTCTCCTACGAGCAGTACTTC. Translating gives CASSQVGGSFSYEQYF.